A single TCR beta chain is shown here with its context. Assay used: immunoSEQ multiplex PCR; TCRdb lists only in-frame clones, some missing. The profile shows a few hundred thousand clones, under 90% of them singletons. Treatment defined: roughly 19 received Ad26.COV2.S at low or high dose, single or two shots; 5 received placebo; per-sample allocation not given. After the first vaccine or placebo injection, samples were drawn on day 63. The individual, an adult aged 18-55 years, was a donor in Boston. These data are taken from a study of Ad26.COV2.S vaccination and SARS-CoV-2 variants. In germline, CDR1 is KGHSH, CDR2 LQKENI. CDR3 length equals 14 residues. Between the trimmed V and J ends, which lost 1 base and 3 bases, there was a span of 9 bases.

The TCR sequence derives from a person between 18 and 65 years old who received the Ad26.COV2.S COVID-19 vaccine or a placebo. This material consisted of peripheral blood, taken in a trial of Ad26.COV2.S vaccine versus placebo. The V call is TRBV18, the J call TRBJ1-1; D possibly corresponds to TRBD1 (5 bases). CDR3 sequence reads: CASSPLVGDTEAFF. The CDR3 DNA reads TGTGCCAGCTCACCACTCGTGGGGGACACTGAAGCTTTCTTT.